This TCR beta chain was captured by sequencing in a study of T-cell memory formation after mild COVID-19. The overall study: Clusters of TCRs were largely donor specific.

Constant-segment primers served in 5'RACE that generated TCR alpha and TCR beta cDNA libraries bearing sample barcodes and UMIs. Via MiXCR, TCRdb re-called the 5' RACE reads, giving one row per CDR3 protein. The sample holds about 400,000 distinct CDR3 sequences; about 20% are singletons and the top ten take roughly 21%. A note on this clonotype: Antigen unknown.

Findings and caveats of the study: Clones contracting across day 15 to 85 had a balanced CD4/CD8 profile; later expanding clones leaned CD4+. Within pre-infection memory, some responding clones were found, suggesting cross-reactive memory joined.

The germline gives CDR1 DFQATT, CDR2 SNEGSKA (reference sequence). V lost 4 bases and J 4 bases, leaving 22 bases between the germline ends. The CDR3 is made up of 16 amino acids. The rearrangement uses TRBV20-1 and TRBJ1-1; possibly TRBD1 for D (6 bases). The sequence came from a man between 18 and 35 years old who had mild COVID-19 (a few samples of this study predate the infection). Cell type and time point are not known. The specimen was PBMCs or a T cell subset sorted from them (not recorded which). The CDR3, as DNA: TGCAGTGCTACCGACAGGTGGACGGGACAAACCACTGAAGCTTTCTTT. Translating it yields CSATDRWTGQTTEAFF.